The next 10 T cell receptor beta chains were all read from a single sample in a study of T cell responses to AZD1222 COVID-19 vaccine. The repertoire was sequenced with immunoSEQ multiplex PCR; TCRdb's copy has only in-frame clones and lacks some. The table lists under 100,000 clones, roughly 90% of them singletons, with roughly 5% in the top ten. The source material was peripheral blood, sampled on day 0 of AZD1222 vaccination. These receptors were taken from an adult in good health.

The CDR3 spells CASSVSQGTEAFF. The DNA for the CDR3 is TGTGCCAGCAGCGTATCACAGGGAACTGAAGCTTTCTTT. The genes are TRBV9 and TRBJ1-1, with TRBD1 as a possible D gene (6 bases). Germline V gives CDR1 SGDLS, CDR2 YYNGEE. V dropped 1 base and J dropped 5 bases, with 9 bases sitting between them. This CDR3 spans 13 amino acids.

In this sample, this clone turned up once. The chain has TRBV6-4 and TRBJ1-5; no reliable D call. Germline V gene data show CDR1 as MRHNA and CDR2 as SNTAGT. The CDR3 runs to 14 residues. V was clipped by 9 bases and J by 3 bases, with 15 bases between them. In DNA, the CDR3 is TGTGCCAGTAGTCCGACCGGGGACAATCAGCCCCAGCATTTT. It codes for CASSPTGDNQPQHF.

The sample holds one count of this clone. The rearrangement joins TRBV5-1 to TRBJ2-3; D tentatively reads TRBD1 or TRBD2 (5 bases each). V was pared by 3 bases and J by 0 bases, with 8 bases between. Germline V gene data show CDR1 as SGHRS and CDR2 as YFSETQ. This CDR3 is 14 amino acids long. The CDR3: CASSWGPSTDTQYF. CDR3 sequence (DNA): TGCGCCAGCAGCTGGGGACCTAGCACAGATACGCAGTATTTT.

The V gene is TRBV5-4, the J gene TRBJ1-4, with 8 bases lining up with TRBD1. Germline CDR1 and CDR2: SGHNT and YYREEE (reference sequence). CDR3 length equals 15 residues. V was clipped by 4 bases and J by 0 bases; unmatched bases: 2. CDR3 sequence reads: CASSLTGATNEKLFF. Here the CDR3 DNA reads TGTGCCAGCAGCCTGACAGGGGCAACTAATGAAAAACTGTTTTTT.

The chain has TRBV28 and TRBJ1-4; 7 positions match TRBD1. This CDR3 has 13 amino acids. J lost 8 bases, V lost 8 bases, and 8 bases had no gene match. Germline-derived CDR1 and CDR2 are MDHEN and SYDVKM. This CDR3 reads CASSDRVGEKLFF. The CDR3 DNA sequence: TGTGCCAGCTCAGACAGGGTCGGGGAAAAACTGTTTTTT.

This chain joins TRBV24-1 and TRBJ2-3; TRBD1 matches at 9 bases. The junction had 7 bases not matched to a gene; V was cut back by 2 bases and J by 8 bases. The germline V gene encodes CDR1 KGHDR and CDR2 SFDVKD. The CDR3 is 15 residues long. CDR3: CATSDWDREGITQYF. CDR3 DNA: TGTGCCACCAGTGATTGGGACAGGGAGGGAATTACGCAGTATTTT.

The chain couples TRBV27 to TRBJ1-4; D not certain. This CDR3 is 15 amino acids long. The V and J ends lost 0 bases and 7 bases respectively, with 12 bases between them. Per the germline V gene, CDR1 is MNHEY and CDR2 is SMNVEV (reference sequence). Here the CDR3 reads CASSLSPLLGEKLFF. The CDR3 DNA reads as TGTGCCAGCAGTTTATCTCCCTTACTCGGTGAAAAACTGTTTTTT.

This chain links TRBV28 with TRBJ1-5, with 10 bases lining up with TRBD1. This CDR3 spans 17 amino acids. CDR1 and CDR2 from the germline V gene are MDHEN and SYDVKM. The trim removed 3 bases at V and 7 bases at J, leaving 12 bases unmatched. CDR3 in DNA: TGTGCCAGCAGTTTCGGTGGGACAGGGGTCTCCACCCAGCCCCAGCATTTT. It translates to CASSFGGTGVSTQPQHF.

This clone was seen once. CDR3 residues: CRAGFGYTF. The CDR3 DNA reads as TGCAGGGCCGGGTTCGGCTACACCTTC. The chain has TRBV20-1 and TRBJ1-2, with unresolved D. The germline V gene encodes CDR1 DFQATT and CDR2 SNEGSKA (reference sequence). The CDR3 runs 9 residues.

About this clone itself: One end of the junction fails to match germline, which may point to a read error. The chain recombines TRBV3-1 (or the pseudogene TRBV3-2) with TRBJ1-3; no clear D. The CDR3 runs 13 residues. CDR1 is LGHDT and CDR2 is YNNKEL in the germline V gene (reference sequence). CDR3 sequence (DNA): TGTGCCAGCAGCCAAGTCCCGTGGGCTGGACGTCATTTT. The encoded protein is CASSQVPWAGRHF.